The 11 T cell receptor beta chains below all came from one sample that was sequenced in a study of T cell responses to AZD1222 COVID-19 vaccine. The protocol was immunoSEQ multiplex PCR, while the TCRdb copy is restricted to in-frame clones and leaves out a portion. This sample has tens of thousands of clones; 92% occur once, and the top ten carry around 4.5%. The sequencing here drew on peripheral blood, taken 28 days after the second AZD1222 dose. The source is an adult who received the AZD1222 COVID-19 vaccine.

The CDR3 DNA reads TGTGCCAGCAGCAAAAGGGCGAACTCCTACGAGCAGTACTTC. The encoded protein is CASSKRANSYEQYF. The chain recombines TRBV21-1 with TRBJ2-7. TRBV21-1 is a pseudogene locus. The CDR3 extends over 14 amino acids.

This clone showed up just once. The V and J genes are TRBV7-7 and TRBJ1-3, with unresolved D. The V gene's germline CDR1 is SSHAT and CDR2 FNYEAQ (reference sequence). Trimming removed 5 bases from V and 0 bases from J, with 11 bases in between. The CDR3 is 15 residues long. The CDR3: CASSTDARSGNTIYF. CDR3 sequence (DNA): TGTGCCAGCAGCACGGACGCCCGCTCTGGAAACACCATATATTTT.

This sequence joins TRBV9 and TRBJ1-1, with D perhaps TRBD1 (5 bases). Trimming stripped 4 bases from V and 1 base from J, with 11 bases between. The CDR3 sequence is 14 residues long. Germline V lookup: CDR1 SGDLS, CDR2 YYNGEE. The CDR3 bases are TGTGCCAGCAGCTCCGGGACGGGGAACACTGAAGCTTTCTTT. Residues: CASSSGTGNTEAFF.

V and J are TRBV15 and TRBJ2-7, with 10 positions matching TRBD2. With V trimmed by 5 bases and J by 1 base, 11 bases remained unmatched. Germline V gene data show CDR1 as LNHNV and CDR2 as YYDKDF (reference sequence). This CDR3 comprises 17 residues. The CDR3 coding sequence is TGTGCCACCAGCTATACTACGATTAGCGGGAGGTCCTACGAGCAGTACTTC. It translates to CATSYTTISGRSYEQYF.

CDR3 sequence (DNA): TGCGCCAGCAGCCGACAGGGGATGGTGGCTAATGAAAAACTGTTTTTT. This codes for CASSRQGMVANEKLFF. The chain carries TRBV5-1 and TRBJ1-4, with 8 bases matching TRBD1. The CDR3 totals 16 residues. Germline trimming cut 4 bases from V and 3 bases from J; bases unmatched to any gene: 8. Per germline, CDR1 SGHRS and CDR2 YFSETQ.

This sequence joins TRBV5-1 and TRBJ2-5, with no clear D. This CDR3 spans 15 amino acids. Germline CDR1 and CDR2: SGHRS and YFSETQ. V gave up 1 base and J gave up 5 bases, with 15 bases separating them. The DNA for the CDR3 is TGCGCCAGCAGCTTGAATCCAGAGCAGTGGGAGACCCAGTACTTC. Protein product: CASSLNPEQWETQYF.

V gene TRBV24-1 combines with J gene TRBJ2-5, with 8 nucleotides matching TRBD1. V was pared by 1 base and J by 4 bases, with 7 bases of the junction left unmatched. The germline V gene encodes CDR1 KGHDR and CDR2 SFDVKD. The CDR3 spans 16 residues. CDR3 in amino acids: CATSDFGQGVGETQYF. The CDR3 nucleotides are TGTGCCACCAGTGATTTTGGACAGGGTGTTGGAGAGACCCAGTACTTC.

The V gene is TRBV7-3, the J gene TRBJ1-1, with a possible D match to TRBD1 (6 bases). This CDR3 region has 16 residues. Germline lookup yields CDR1 SGHTA and CDR2 FQGTGA. The V end lost 2 bases, the J end lost 3 bases, and 16 bases lay between the germline ends. The DNA of the CDR3 is TGTGCCAGCAGCTTAGCCGGACGGACAGCGCACACTGAAGCTTTCTTT. Protein: CASSLAGRTAHTEAFF.

The rearrangement links TRBV19 to TRBJ2-7; 11 bases align to TRBD2. The J segment lost 2 bases and the V segment lost 5 bases, leaving 5 bases of the junction unmatched. The CDR3 extends over 15 amino acids. CDR1 and CDR2 from the germline V gene are LNHDA and SQIVND (reference sequence). The CDR3 DNA reads as TGTGCCAGTAGTTCGGGACTAGCGGAAACCTACGAGCAGTACTTC. Its translation: CASSSGLAETYEQYF.

The chain carries TRBV29-1 and TRBJ2-7, with D perhaps matching TRBD1 or TRBD2 (7 bases each). Trimming removed 5 bases from V and 2 bases from J, with 19 bases in between. CDR3 size: 15 residues. CDR1 SQVTM and CDR2 ANQGSEA come from the germline V gene. The CDR3 nucleotides read TGCAGCGTTCAGGGGGGGGGTGCCCCAACCTACGAGCAGTACTTC. It encodes CSVQGGGAPTYEQYF.

This CDR3 is CASTRTGTHGYTF. The CDR3 nucleotides read TGTGCCAGCACTCGGACAGGGACACACGGCTACACCTTC. V is TRBV12-3 or TRBV12-4 and J is TRBJ1-2, with TRBD1 matching over 8 bases. Trimming at V came to 7 bases and at J to 8 bases, leaving 9 bases not matched to a gene. The CDR3 extends over 13 amino acids.